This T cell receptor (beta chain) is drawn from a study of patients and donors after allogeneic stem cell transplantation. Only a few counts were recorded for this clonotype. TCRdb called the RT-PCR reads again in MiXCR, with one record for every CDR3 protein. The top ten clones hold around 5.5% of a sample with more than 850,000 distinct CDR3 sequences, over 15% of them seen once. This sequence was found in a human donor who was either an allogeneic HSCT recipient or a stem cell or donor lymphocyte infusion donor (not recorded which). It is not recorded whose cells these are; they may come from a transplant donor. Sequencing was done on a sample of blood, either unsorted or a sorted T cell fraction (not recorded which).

Here the CDR3 reads CASSLGKSEAFF. The DNA of the CDR3 is TGCGCCAGCAGCTTAGGCAAATCTGAAGCTTTCTTT. The gene calls are TRBV5-1 and TRBJ1-1; D is undetermined. Germline V gene data show CDR1 as SGHRS and CDR2 as YFSETQ. V was shortened by 2 bases and J by 6 bases, with 8 bases between the two germline ends. This CDR3 is 12 amino acids long.